This T cell receptor (beta chain) comes out of a study of cytomegalovirus exposure and HLA in healthy donors. From germline, CDR1 is MNHEY and CDR2 SMNVEV (reference sequence). This CDR3 contains 18 residues. V lost 6 bases, J lost 3 bases, and 15 bases stayed unmatched. General study points: In a later analysis, 17,000 or so TCR beta sequences were associated with HLA alleles at 0.05 false discovery rate.

Regarding this clone: Its target is unknown.

PCR used 60 Vbeta primers and 13 Jbeta primers. Generated by immunoSEQ multiplex PCR, the TCRdb table keeps only in-frame clones and is missing some. The data show 160,000 or so clones, about 78% seen once. This sequence was found in a man in his forties in good health and CMV-seronegative. Sequenced material: PBMCs. The chain employs TRBV27 and TRBJ2-7, with TRBD1 matching over 12 bases. CDR3 coding DNA: TGTGCCAGCAGGATCATCGGGACAGGGGGCCTAACCGGCTACGAGCAGTACTTC. Residues: CASRIIGTGGLTGYEQYF.